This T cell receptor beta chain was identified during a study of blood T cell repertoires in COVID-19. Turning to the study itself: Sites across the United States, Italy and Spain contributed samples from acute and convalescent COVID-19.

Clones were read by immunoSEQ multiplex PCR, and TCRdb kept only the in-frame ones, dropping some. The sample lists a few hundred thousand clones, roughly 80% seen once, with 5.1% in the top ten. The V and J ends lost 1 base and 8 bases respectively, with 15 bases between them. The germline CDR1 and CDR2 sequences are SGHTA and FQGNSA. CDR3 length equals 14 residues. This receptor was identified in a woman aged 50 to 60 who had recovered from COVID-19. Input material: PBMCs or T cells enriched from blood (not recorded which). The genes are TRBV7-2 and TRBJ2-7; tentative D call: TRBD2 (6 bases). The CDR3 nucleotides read TGTGCCAGCAGCTTAGTGGGGACTCCCTCTAAGCAGTACTTC. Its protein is CASSLVGTPSKQYF.